These 15 T cell receptor beta chains came from one sample sequenced in a study of blood T cell repertoires in COVID-19. Assay used: immunoSEQ multiplex PCR; TCRdb lists only in-frame clones, some missing. The repertoire holds 60,000 to 70,000 clones, approximately 87% seen once, with about 4.4% in the top ten. Sample: peripheral blood. These receptors all come from a man aged 50-60 years with active COVID-19.

This clone was recorded a few times. This chain joins TRBV4-3 and TRBJ1-1; 7 nucleotides line up with TRBD1. Per the germline V gene, CDR1 is LGHNA and CDR2 is YSLEER. The CDR3 is 13 amino acids. Losses at the gene ends were 5 bases for V and 7 bases for J; bases not matched to a gene: 7. DNA for the CDR3: TGCGCCAGCAGCAAAGGGACAGTTGATGAAGCTTTCTTT. Its translation is CASSKGTVDEAFF.

The chain is built from TRBV7-3 and TRBJ2-3, with 7 bases fitting TRBD2. V was clipped by 6 bases and J by 0 bases; unmatched bases: 9. Looked up from germline, CDR1 is SGHTA and CDR2 is FQGTGA. CDR3 size: 16 residues. Here the CDR3 reads CASSRDGRLSTDTQYF. The CDR3 DNA is TGTGCCAGCAGTAGAGACGGGAGGTTAAGCACAGATACGCAGTATTTT.

The chain combines TRBV15 with TRBJ1-3; D not resolved. The CDR3 extends over 17 amino acids. Germline CDR1 is LNHNV and CDR2 is YYDKDF (reference sequence). Trimming stripped 1 base from V and 4 bases from J, with 17 bases between. The CDR3 DNA reads as TGTGCCACCAGCAGAGTTACTTTCGGTTTATGGGGAAACACCATATATTTT. This sequence encodes CATSRVTFGLWGNTIYF.

The J gene is TRBJ2-3, the V gene TRBV6-1, with 8 bases fitting TRBD2. Germline V lookup: CDR1 MNHNS, CDR2 SASEGT. V lost 1 base and J lost 7; bases outside the gene matches: 4. This CDR3 is built from 14 residues. This CDR3 reads CASSEGGGFNTQYF. In nucleotides, the CDR3 is TGTGCCAGCAGTGAAGGCGGGGGGTTTAATACGCAGTATTTT.

The chain combines TRBV4-3 with TRBJ2-7; weak D call: TRBD1 (6 bases). Trimming removed 0 bases at V and 6 bases at J, with 9 bases between. The CDR3 covers 13 residues. Germline V gene sequence: CDR1 LGHNA, CDR2 YSLEER. In DNA, the CDR3 is TGCGCCAGCAGCCAAGACAGGGGTAGCGAGCAGTACTTC. It is translated as CASSQDRGSEQYF.

V gene TRBV11-2 combines with J gene TRBJ2-7; TRBD2 aligns across 7 bases. The V gene's germline CDR1 is SGHAT and CDR2 FQNNGV. CDR3 size: 16 residues. V dropped 5 bases and J dropped 2; count of bases not matched to a gene: 12. The CDR3 here is CASSPKSGAVPYEQYF. DNA of the CDR3: TGTGCCAGCAGCCCCAAAAGCGGGGCTGTTCCCTACGAGCAGTACTTC.

This clone was recorded a few times. The chain combines TRBV20-1 with TRBJ1-1; the match to TRBD1 covers 7 bases. Germline V CDR1 and CDR2: DFQATT, SNEGSKA (reference sequence). V shed 3 bases, J shed 4 bases, and the junction held 8 bases outside the gene matches. CDR3 size: 14 residues. The CDR3 spells CSASKGADGTEAFF. For the CDR3, the DNA is TGCAGTGCTAGTAAGGGGGCCGACGGCACTGAAGCTTTCTTT.

The chain couples TRBV7-2 to TRBJ2-7; D possibly corresponds to TRBD2 (5 bases). There are 14 residues in the CDR3. Trimming removed 1 base at V and 4 bases at J, with 11 bases between. CDR1 is SGHTA, CDR2 FQGNSA, per germline. In DNA form, the CDR3 reads TGTGCCAGCAGCTTAGGGGCGCGGGTATACGAGCAGTACTTC. Protein sequence: CASSLGARVYEQYF.

The chain uses TRBV6-5 and TRBJ2-3; 9 nucleotides agree with TRBD1. The V gene end was trimmed by 5 bases and the J gene end by 1 base; junction bases not matched to a gene: 4. CDR1 is MNHEY, CDR2 SVGAGI, per germline. CDR3 size: 15 residues. The CDR3 DNA is TGTGCCAGCAGTCGGACAGGGGTTCGCACAGATACGCAGTATTTT. Translating gives CASSRTGVRTDTQYF.

This clone was counted a single time. The chain joins TRBV11-2 to TRBJ1-2, with D perhaps matching TRBD1 (5 bases). This CDR3 contains 15 residues. Germline V gene lookup returns CDR1 SGHAT and CDR2 FQNNGV. Trimming stripped 5 bases from V and 8 bases from J, with 21 bases between. The DNA for the CDR3 is TGTGCCAGCAGCCACAGCCCTGGAGGGGCTCGGGGCTACACCTTC. As protein: CASSHSPGGARGYTF.

J is TRBJ1-2 and V is TRBV12-3 or TRBV12-4; D is undetermined. V was trimmed by 5 bases and J by 8 bases, leaving 12 bases between them. This CDR3 region has 12 residues. CDR3 in amino acids: CASSAPRRGYTF. The CDR3 DNA is TGTGCCAGCAGTGCTCCTCGGAGGGGCTACACCTTC.

This chain joins TRBV5-1 and TRBJ2-5, with unresolved D. The CDR3 extends over 15 amino acids. Per the germline V gene, CDR1 is SGHRS and CDR2 is YFSETQ. Trimming removed 0 bases at V and 1 base at J, with 10 bases between. The CDR3: CASSLVLGSQETQYF. In DNA form, the CDR3 reads TGCGCCAGCAGCTTGGTACTCGGGTCCCAAGAGACCCAGTACTTC.

The chain couples TRBV4-2 to TRBJ2-1; 7 bases are shared with TRBD2. The germline CDR1 and CDR2 sequences are LGHNA and YNFKEQ. The length of the CDR3 is 16 residues. The junction had 12 bases not matched to a gene; V was cut back by 2 bases and J by 8 bases. CDR3 loop: CASSQSGDMGGYEQFF. The CDR3, as DNA: TGTGCCAGCAGCCAATCTGGGGATATGGGAGGGTATGAGCAGTTCTTC.

This chain links TRBV5-1 with TRBJ2-5; D possibly corresponds to TRBD1 (6 bases). Trimming shortened V by 2 bases and J by 3 bases, and 11 bases separated the two germline ends. The germline V gene has CDR1 SGHRS and CDR2 YFSETQ. CDR3 size: 14 residues. The CDR3 protein is CASSFTGIKETQYF. CDR3 bases: TGCGCCAGCAGCTTTACAGGGATAAAAGAGACCCAGTACTTC. Together with reference TRBV5-1 and TRBJ2-5, the CDR3 gives the full variable domain: KAGVTQTPRYLIKTRGQQVTLSCSPISGHRSVSWYQQTPGQGLQFLFEYFSETQRNKGNFPGRFSGRQFSNSRSEMNVSTLELGDSALYLCASSFTGIKETQYFGPGTRLLVL.

The chain has TRBV18 and TRBJ1-4; possibly TRBD1 for D (6 bases). This CDR3 contains 14 residues. Trimming shortened V by 6 bases and J by 8 bases, and 16 bases separated the two germline ends. Per germline, CDR1 KGHSH and CDR2 LQKENI. The CDR3 nucleotides read TGTGCCAGCTCGCCGACAGGAGCCTGGGAAAAACTGTTTTTT. Its translation: CASSPTGAWEKLFF.